These 5 T cell receptor beta chains were all obtained from the same sample, sequenced in a study of blood T cell repertoires in COVID-19. This table comes from immunoSEQ multiplex PCR, and its TCRdb copy is limited to in-frame clones, with some not included. The profile covers 150,000 to 180,000 clones, with about 85% appearing a single time and 0.6% to 0.7% taken by the ten largest. Sequencing was carried out using peripheral blood. The receptors originated from a man between 60 and 75 years old with COVID-19, enrolled during active disease.

J is TRBJ2-7 and V is TRBV28, with 9 bases fitting TRBD1. J lost 3 bases, V lost 6 bases, and 9 bases had no gene match. The CDR3 spans 15 residues. CDR1 is MDHEN and CDR2 is SYDVKM in the germline V gene. The CDR3 DNA sequence: TGTGCCAGCAGAAGGACAGGGGCACCAATCTACGAGCAGTACTTC. Its protein product is CASRRTGAPIYEQYF. The complete variable domain, with remaining parts taken from reference TRBV28 and TRBJ2-7, reads DVKVTQSSRYLVKRTGEKVFLECVQDMDHENMFWYRQDPGLGLRLIYFSYDVKMKEKGDIPEGYSVSREKKERFSLILESASTNQTSMYLCASRRTGAPIYEQYFGPGTRLTVT.

The J gene is TRBJ2-5, the V gene TRBV7-2, with 10 bases fitting TRBD2. V shed 5 bases, J shed 5 bases, and the junction held 8 bases outside the gene matches. Germline CDR1 is SGHTA and CDR2 is FQGNSA. This CDR3 spans 15 amino acids. DNA of the CDR3: TGTGCCAGCAGCGCTCAGCGGGAGGGCCTTGAGACCCAGTACTTC. Amino acid sequence: CASSAQREGLETQYF.

V is TRBV24-1 and J is TRBJ2-1; TRBD1 agrees at 10 bases. Per germline, CDR1 KGHDR and CDR2 SFDVKD. Unmatched junction bases numbered 5, after V lost 4 bases and J lost 0 bases. This CDR3 comprises 17 residues. CDR3: CATSERTGGSSYNEQFF. The CDR3 coding sequence is TGTGCCACCAGTGAACGGACAGGGGGGAGCTCCTACAATGAGCAGTTCTTC.

This chain connects TRBV7-2 to TRBJ1-4; possible D gene TRBD1, 5 bases. Germline CDR1 is SGHTA and CDR2 is FQGNSA. Trimming left V 1 base short and J 13 bases short, with 22 bases between. The CDR3 totals 16 residues. The chain's CDR3 is CASSLDSLGSSGGLFF. DNA of the CDR3: TGTGCCAGCAGCTTAGATAGTTTGGGCAGCAGCGGGGGACTGTTTTTT.

This chain uses TRBV2 with TRBJ1-2, with D unresolved. Germline V gene lookup returns CDR1 SNHLY and CDR2 FYNNEI. CDR3 length: 14 amino acids. V lost 3 bases and J lost 4, with 12 bases in between. The CDR3 loop reads CASSDRFLTYGYTF. The CDR3 nucleotides read TGTGCCAGCAGTGACAGGTTTCTGACCTATGGCTACACCTTC. The entire variable domain, with the rest obtained from reference TRBV2 and TRBJ1-2, is as follows: EPEVTQTPSHQVTQMGQEVILRCVPISNHLYFYWYRQILGQKVEFLVSFYNNEISEKSEIFDDQFSVERPDGSNFTLKIRSTKLEDSAMYFCASSDRFLTYGYTFGSGTRLTVV.